These T cell receptor beta chains were read from a single sample in a study of blood T cell repertoires in COVID-19. Repertoires were generated with immunoSEQ multiplex PCR, while TCRdb's copy carries only in-frame clones and drops some. This table holds approximately 89,000 clones, 90% to 95% found once. Sequenced sample: peripheral blood. Receptors were obtained from a human donor with active COVID-19. The donor label of this sample is uncertain. CDR3s include the opening cysteine and the closing phenylalanine or tryptophan. A D gene is named only where the DNA matches it firmly. For some rows the clone size is stated as once, few or many, or as a class when expanded; others skip it.

TGTGCCAGCAGCCAAGACCAGGGAAGAACCGGGGAGCTGTTTTTT CASSQDQGRTGELFF TRBV3-1/TRBV3-2 NA NA TRBJ2-2
TGTGCCAGCAGCAAATTTACAGGATGCTTAGCAACTAATGAAAAACTGTTTTTT CASSKFTGCLATNEKLFF TRBV21-1 NA NA TRBJ1-4
TGCGCCAGCAGAGACACAGGCGACCGCACGCTCGAAGCTTTCTTT CASRDTGDRTLEAFF TRBV10-2 NA NA TRBJ1-1
TGTGCCAGTAGAGAGCGGGGAGCTAATGAAAAACTGTTTTTT CASRERGANEKLFF TRBV19 NA NA TRBJ1-4
TGTGCCAGCCCAGAAAGCGGTGGGACAGGACGCCCCAACTATGGCTACACCTTC CASPESGGTGRPNYGYTF TRBV2 NA TRBD1 TRBJ1-2
TGTGCCAGCAGACAGGGGGCGAGTAACGAGCAGTACTTC CASRQGASNEQYF TRBV6-5 NA TRBD1 TRBJ2-7
TGTGCCAGCAGTGAAGTATTTGGAGACAATGAGCAGTTCTTC CASSEVFGDNEQFF TRBV6-1 NA NA TRBJ2-1
TGTGCCAGCAGCATTAGTTCCTACGAGCAGTACTTC CASSISSYEQYF TRBV3-1/TRBV3-2 NA NA TRBJ2-7
TGTGCCAGCAGCCCCAGAGTAGGGGCCCTCACAGATACGCAGTATTTT CASSPRVGALTDTQYF TRBV7-6 NA NA TRBJ2-3
TGTGCCAGCAGTCCCAGCGGAAAGGGCGGTGAGCAGTTCTTC CASSPSGKGGEQFF TRBV7-9 NA NA TRBJ2-1
TGCGCCAGCAGCCAACAGGGGACAGAGACCCAGTACTTC CASSQQGTETQYF TRBV4-1 NA NA TRBJ2-5
TGTGCCAGCTCACCATTTTTAGAGGATCAGTTCTTC CASSPFLEDQFF TRBV18 NA NA TRBJ2-1
TGTGCCAGCAGCTTTCGGGATACCAACTACGAGCAGTACTTC CASSFRDTNYEQYF TRBV7-2 NA NA TRBJ2-7
TGTGCCAGTAGTATAGTACAGCGGGAGTCTGAGCAGTTCTTC CASSIVQRESEQFF TRBV19 NA TRBD2 TRBJ2-1
TGTGCCAGCAGCCCCGTCGGGTACGAGCAGTACTTC CASSPVGYEQYF TRBV5-5 NA NA TRBJ2-7
TGTGCCAGCAGTGATTCGGGGATTCATGGCTACACCTTC CASSDSGIHGYTF TRBV6-1 NA NA TRBJ1-2
TGCGCCAGCAGCCAAGAGACAGGGGGCCCCTACAATGAGCAGTTCTTC CASSQETGGPYNEQFF TRBV4-1 NA TRBD1 TRBJ2-1
TGCGCCAGCTCATCCGGAGGGGGGGCAAGAGATGGCTACACCTTC CASSSGGGARDGYTF TRBV5-1 NA NA TRBJ1-2
TGCAGTGCTAGTACTAGTAATTCCTACAATGAGCAGTTCTTC CSASTSNSYNEQFF TRBV20-1 few NA TRBJ2-1
TGTGCCAGCAGTTCCAGCTTCGGGACAGGGAACACCGGGGAGCTGTTTTTT CASSSSFGTGNTGELFF TRBV28 NA TRBD1 TRBJ2-2
TGTGCCAGCAAACAGGGGGCTAACACTGAAGCTTTCTTT CASKQGANTEAFF TRBV7-2 NA TRBD1 TRBJ1-1
TGTGCCAGCAGTGAACTTTCGCGGGGGTTTCAGCCCCAGCATTTT CASSELSRGFQPQHF TRBV6-1 few NA TRBJ1-5
TGTGCCACCGGACTAGCGGGAGATACGCAGTATTTT CATGLAGDTQYF TRBV24-1 NA TRBD2 TRBJ2-3
TGTGCCAGCAGCTTGAATATTCAGGGGGGAAGGTATGGCTACACCTTC CASSLNIQGGRYGYTF TRBV5-6 NA TRBD1 TRBJ1-2
TGCGCCAGCAGCCATCAAAACCGGGACAGACAAAATTCACCCCTCCACTTT CASSHQNRDRQNSPLHF TRBV4-1 NA TRBD1 TRBJ1-6
TGTGCCAGCAGCTTGAGCGGGGGCTACAATGAGCAGTTCTTC CASSLSGGYNEQFF TRBV11-3 NA TRBD2 TRBJ2-1
TGTGCCAGCAGCGTAGGAACGGGGGGCACTGAAGCTTTCTTT CASSVGTGGTEAFF TRBV9 NA NA TRBJ1-1
TGTGCCAGTAGCCCCCCGCGGGGACGCTCTGGAAACACCATATATTTT CASSPPRGRSGNTIYF TRBV19 NA NA TRBJ1-3
TGCGCCAGCAGCCCGGGACAGAGCTCCTACAATGAGCAGTTCTTC CASSPGQSSYNEQFF TRBV5-1 NA TRBD1 TRBJ2-1
TGTGCCAGGACAGGGATACAGCGGGAGGATTTTTCCTACGAGCAGTACTTC CARTGIQREDFSYEQYF TRBV19 NA TRBD2 TRBJ2-7
TGTGCCAGCACGTTAGAAAGGGGGTCGGGAGGCTACACCTTC CASTLERGSGGYTF TRBV3-1/TRBV3-2 NA NA TRBJ1-2
TGTGCCAGCAGCCGAACCGGGGGTTCCTACGAGCAGTACTTC CASSRTGGSYEQYF TRBV7-9 NA NA TRBJ2-7
TGTGCCAGCAGCGTACAAGTCGTGAACACTGAAGCTTTCTTT CASSVQVVNTEAFF TRBV7-2 NA NA TRBJ1-1
TGCGCCAGCAGCTTGGGCGGCGGGGGCGTTTACAATGAGCAGTTCTTC CASSLGGGGVYNEQFF TRBV5-1 NA NA TRBJ2-1
TGTGCCAGCACCTCCCAGGGGGTACCTAGCACAGATACGCAGTATTTT CASTSQGVPSTDTQYF TRBV28 NA TRBD1 TRBJ2-3
TGTGCCAGCTCACAATTCCGGGACAGGGGGGGCACTGAAGCTTTCTTT CASSQFRDRGGTEAFF TRBV18 NA TRBD1 TRBJ1-1
TGTGCCAGCAGTAGATTCGGACTAGCGGGGGGTACAGATACGCAGTATTTT CASSRFGLAGGTDTQYF TRBV2 once TRBD2 TRBJ2-3
TGTGCCAGCAGCTTAGGTACGGTGGGGGCAGCTTTCTTT CASSLGTVGAAFF TRBV7-2 NA NA TRBJ1-1
TGTGCCAGCAGAGGAGTGACAGGGGGGGACGGGGAGCTGTTTTTT CASRGVTGGDGELFF TRBV2 NA TRBD1 TRBJ2-2
TGTGCCAGCAGCCAAATAGGACAGGGGAACACTGAAGCTTTCTTT CASSQIGQGNTEAFF TRBV3-1/TRBV3-2 NA TRBD1 TRBJ1-1
TGTGCCAGCAGCCAAGAGGGCGGGAGGGATCGGGCCTTTATAGATACGCAGTATTTT CASSQEGGRDRAFIDTQYF TRBV3-1/TRBV3-2 once TRBD2 TRBJ2-3
TGTGCCAGTAGTCCACTCGGGGGATTGGCCAAAAACATTCAGTACTTC CASSPLGGLAKNIQYF TRBV19 NA NA TRBJ2-4
TGTGCCACCAGCTTACGGGACAGGCCGGATCAGCCCCAGCATTTT CATSLRDRPDQPQHF TRBV15 NA TRBD1 TRBJ1-5
TGCGCCAGCAGCCCAGGACAGACCACCGGGGAGCTGTTTTTT CASSPGQTTGELFF TRBV5-1 NA NA TRBJ2-2
TGCGCCAGCAGCCCAAGCGTCGGGACAGACTATAATGAAAAACTGTTTTTT CASSPSVGTDYNEKLFF TRBV4-3 NA TRBD1 TRBJ1-4
TGCGCCAGCAGCTTGGATGAGGTGATGCGAGAGACCCAGTACTTC CASSLDEVMRETQYF TRBV5-1 NA NA TRBJ2-5
TGTGCCAGCAGCGAGGGACAAAAATCTAGGGGCGAGCAGTACTTC CASSEGQKSRGEQYF TRBV2 NA NA TRBJ2-7
TGTGCCAGCAGCTTAGAAAGCAGGGGCAATGAGCAGTTCTTC CASSLESRGNEQFF TRBV7-2 NA NA TRBJ2-1
TGTGCCAGTAGTATGAAAACCGGACTGCCCAACTACGAGCAGTACTTC CASSMKTGLPNYEQYF TRBV19 NA NA TRBJ2-7
TGTGCCAGCAGCCCGTACTATAACGAGCAGTACTTC CASSPYYNEQYF TRBV14 NA NA TRBJ2-7
TGTGCCAGCAGTGAAGGCGCTGCCGAGCAGTACTTC CASSEGAAEQYF TRBV2 NA NA TRBJ2-7
TGTGCCAGCAGCGTAGACATAGCGGCTATTCACGGGGAGCTGTTTTTT CASSVDIAAIHGELFF TRBV9 NA NA TRBJ2-2
TGTGCCAGCAGCCACCACAGGGGTACGGAGTACTTC CASSHHRGTEYF TRBV3-1/TRBV3-2 NA TRBD1 TRBJ2-7